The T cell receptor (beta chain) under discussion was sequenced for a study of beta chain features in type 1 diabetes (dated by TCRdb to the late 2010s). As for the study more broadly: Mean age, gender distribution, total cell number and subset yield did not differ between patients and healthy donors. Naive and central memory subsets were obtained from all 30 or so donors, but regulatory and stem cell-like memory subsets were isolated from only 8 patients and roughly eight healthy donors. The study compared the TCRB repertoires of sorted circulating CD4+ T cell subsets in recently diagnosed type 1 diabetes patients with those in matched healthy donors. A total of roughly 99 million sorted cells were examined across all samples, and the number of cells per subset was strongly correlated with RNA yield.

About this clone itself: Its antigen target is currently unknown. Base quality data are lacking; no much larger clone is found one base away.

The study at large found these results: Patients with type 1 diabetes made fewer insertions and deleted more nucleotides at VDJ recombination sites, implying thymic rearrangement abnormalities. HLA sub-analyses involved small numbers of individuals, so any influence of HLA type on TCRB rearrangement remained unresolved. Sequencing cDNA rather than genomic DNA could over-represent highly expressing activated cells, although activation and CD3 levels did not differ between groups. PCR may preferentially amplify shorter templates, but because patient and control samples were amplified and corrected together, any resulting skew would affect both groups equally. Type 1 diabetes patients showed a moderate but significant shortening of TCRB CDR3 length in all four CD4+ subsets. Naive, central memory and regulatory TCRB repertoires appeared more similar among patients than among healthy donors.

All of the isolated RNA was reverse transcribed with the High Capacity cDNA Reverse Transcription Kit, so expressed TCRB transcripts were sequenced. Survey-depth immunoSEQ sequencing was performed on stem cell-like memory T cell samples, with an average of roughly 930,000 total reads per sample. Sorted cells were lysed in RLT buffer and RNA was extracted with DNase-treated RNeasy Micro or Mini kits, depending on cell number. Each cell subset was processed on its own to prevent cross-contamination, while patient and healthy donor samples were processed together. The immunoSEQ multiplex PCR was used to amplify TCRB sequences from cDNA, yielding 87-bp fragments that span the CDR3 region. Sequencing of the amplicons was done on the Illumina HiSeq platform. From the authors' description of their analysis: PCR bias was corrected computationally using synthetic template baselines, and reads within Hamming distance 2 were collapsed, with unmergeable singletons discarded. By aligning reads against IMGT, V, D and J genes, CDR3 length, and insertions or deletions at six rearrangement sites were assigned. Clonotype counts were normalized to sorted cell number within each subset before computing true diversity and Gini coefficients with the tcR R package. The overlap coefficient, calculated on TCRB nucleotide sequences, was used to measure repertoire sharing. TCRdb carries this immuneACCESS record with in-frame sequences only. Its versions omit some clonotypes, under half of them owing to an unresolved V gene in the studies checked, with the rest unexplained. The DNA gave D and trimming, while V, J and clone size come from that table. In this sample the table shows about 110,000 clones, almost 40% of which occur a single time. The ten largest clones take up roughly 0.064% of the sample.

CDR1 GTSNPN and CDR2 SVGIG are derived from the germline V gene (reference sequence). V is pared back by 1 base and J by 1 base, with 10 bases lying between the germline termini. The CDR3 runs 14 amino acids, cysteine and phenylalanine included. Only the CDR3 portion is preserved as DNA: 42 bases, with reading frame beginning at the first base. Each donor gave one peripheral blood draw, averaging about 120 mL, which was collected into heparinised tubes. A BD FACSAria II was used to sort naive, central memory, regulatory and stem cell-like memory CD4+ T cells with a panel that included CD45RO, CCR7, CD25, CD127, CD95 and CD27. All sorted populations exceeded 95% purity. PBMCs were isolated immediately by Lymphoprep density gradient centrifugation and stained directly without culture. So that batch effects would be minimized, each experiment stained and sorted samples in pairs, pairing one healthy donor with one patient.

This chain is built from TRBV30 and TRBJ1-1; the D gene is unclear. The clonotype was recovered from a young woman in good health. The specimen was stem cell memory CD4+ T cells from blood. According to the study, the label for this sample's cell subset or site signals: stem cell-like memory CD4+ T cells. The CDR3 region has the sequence CAWSAGSQNTEAFF. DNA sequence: TGTGCCTGGAGTGCCGGGAGTCAGAACACTGAAGCTTTCTTT.